The 17 T cell receptor beta chains below come from one sample, sequenced in a study of Ad26.COV2.S vaccination and SARS-CoV-2 variants. Treatment indicated: roughly 20 received Ad26.COV2.S at low or high dose, single or two shots; several received placebo; per-sample allocation not given. The samples were gathered on day 63 after the first injection of vaccine or placebo. Profiled with immunoSEQ multiplex PCR; TCRdb holds only in-frame clones, not every one. The data hold 450,000 to 550,000 clones, with roughly nine tenths observed a single time. The starting material was peripheral blood, obtained in a trial of Ad26.COV2.S vaccine versus placebo. Receptors were obtained from a person aged 18-65 years who received the Ad26.COV2.S COVID-19 vaccine or a placebo.

The chain employs TRBV30 and TRBJ2-7, with D perhaps matching TRBD1 or TRBD2 (5 bases each). The CDR3 is made up of 14 amino acids. V lost 4 bases and J 6 bases, leaving 19 bases between the germline ends. Germline loops: CDR1 GTSNPN, CDR2 SVGIG (reference sequence). The CDR3 spells CAWNLRGPSLEQYF. Written as DNA, the CDR3 is TGTGCCTGGAATCTCCGGGGACCTTCTCTCGAGCAGTACTTC. Drawing the rest from reference TRBV30 and TRBJ2-7, the complete variable domain is SQTIHQWPATLVQPVGSPLSLECTVEGTSNPNLYWYRQAAGRGLQLLFYSVGIGQISSEVPQNLSASRPQDRQFILSSKKLLLSDSGFYLCAWNLRGPSLEQYFGPGTRLTVT.

The sample holds one count of this clone. The V gene is TRBV18, the J gene TRBJ2-4; either TRBD1 or TRBD2 may fit D (5 bases each). The CDR3 is made up of 12 amino acids. Germline values: CDR1 KGHSH, CDR2 LQKENI. V was clipped by 5 bases and J by 6 bases, with 8 bases between them. CDR3 sequence: CASSEGTNIQYF. The DNA for the CDR3 is TGTGCCAGCTCAGAGGGGACAAACATTCAGTACTTC.

The V and J genes are TRBV10-3 and TRBJ2-1; perhaps D is TRBD1 or TRBD2 (5 bases each). V gave up 6 bases and J gave up 6 bases, with 15 bases separating them. The germline V gene has CDR1 ENHRY and CDR2 SYGVKD. CDR3 length: 14 amino acids. This CDR3 is CAISEGRRVNEQFF. CDR3 nucleotide sequence: TGTGCCATCAGCGAGGGACGGCGGGTCAATGAGCAGTTCTTC.

J is TRBJ1-1 and V is TRBV18; D is uncertain. CDR1 is KGHSH, CDR2 LQKENI, per germline. The CDR3 has 13 residues. The V end lost 4 bases, the J end lost 3 bases, and 9 bases lay between the germline ends. In DNA form, the CDR3 reads TGTGCCAGCTCACAGGGCTTGGACACTGAAGCTTTCTTT. Its translation: CASSQGLDTEAFF.

The chain is built from TRBV10-3 and TRBJ2-7; no reliable D call. V was pared by 1 base and J by 5 bases, with 3 bases between. This CDR3 comprises 11 residues. The V gene's germline CDR1 is ENHRY and CDR2 SYGVKD. CDR3 residues: CAISEFNEQYF. The CDR3 nucleotides are TGTGCCATCAGTGAGTTCAACGAGCAGTACTTC.

The chain employs TRBV9 and TRBJ2-2; D call uncertain. The CDR3 extends over 16 amino acids. Trimming shortened V by 2 bases and J by 0 bases, and 11 bases separated the two germline ends. CDR1 SGDLS and CDR2 YYNGEE come from the germline V gene. The CDR3 here is CASSVRSPANTGELFF. The CDR3 DNA reads as TGTGCCAGCAGCGTGCGAAGTCCCGCGAACACCGGGGAGCTGTTTTTT.

This clone occurred a few times. The rearrangement uses TRBV6-4 and TRBJ2-6; 11 nucleotides align to TRBD2. The CDR3 consists of 16 residues. Per germline, CDR1 MRHNA and CDR2 SNTAGT. J was trimmed by 3 bases and V by 7 bases; bases with no gene match: 5. The CDR3 nucleotides read TGTGCCAGCAACGTACTAGCGGGAGTTGGGGCCAACGTCCTGACTTTC. This encodes CASNVLAGVGANVLTF.

The genes are TRBV28 and TRBJ2-7, with D perhaps matching TRBD1 (5 bases). This CDR3 is 13 amino acids long. Germline CDR1 is MDHEN and CDR2 is SYDVKM. V lost 2 bases to trimming and J lost 5 bases, with 10 bases between them. CDR3 bases: TGTGCCAGCAGTTTAGCAGGGTGGAACGAGCAGTACTTC. It yields the protein CASSLAGWNEQYF.

A few counts support this clone. The chain combines TRBV19 with TRBJ2-5, with 10 bases that match TRBD1. The V gene's germline CDR1 is LNHDA and CDR2 SQIVND (reference sequence). The CDR3 spans 16 residues. Germline trimming cut 0 bases from V and 5 bases from J; bases unmatched to any gene: 6. The CDR3 sequence: CASSIETGGSGETQYF. CDR3 DNA sequence: TGTGCCAGTAGTATAGAGACAGGGGGCTCTGGGGAGACCCAGTACTTC.

The chain combines TRBV3-1 (or the pseudogene TRBV3-2) with TRBJ2-7, with D unresolved. Trimming took off 1 base at V and 2 bases at J, with 6 bases between the two ends. Looked up from germline, CDR1 is LGHDT and CDR2 is YNNKEL (reference sequence). This CDR3 spans 13 amino acids. The CDR3 sequence is CASSQGNTYEQYF. The CDR3 DNA reads as TGTGCCAGCAGCCAAGGGAACACCTACGAGCAGTACTTC.

V usage is TRBV9 and J usage is TRBJ1-1; D gene ambiguous. Between the trimmed V and J ends, which lost 0 bases and 7 bases, there was a span of 13 bases. CDR1 is SGDLS, CDR2 YYNGEE, per germline. The CDR3 is 14 residues long. The CDR3 is CASSVGTPGSEAFF. The CDR3 DNA reads as TGTGCCAGCAGCGTAGGGACCCCCGGTAGTGAAGCTTTCTTT.

This chain connects TRBV5-6 to TRBJ2-7; the D is unclear. This CDR3 spans 14 amino acids. Trimming took off 4 bases at V and 5 bases at J, with 16 bases between the two ends. Germline lookup yields CDR1 SGHDT and CDR2 YYEEEE. For the CDR3, the DNA is TGTGCCAGCAGCCCCCCTTTCCGGGTTCACGAGCAGTACTTC. Protein sequence: CASSPPFRVHEQYF.

The chain combines TRBV30 with TRBJ1-1; D possibly corresponds to TRBD1 (6 bases). Trimming took 0 bases from V and 2 from J, leaving 13 bases between them. This CDR3 region has 15 residues. The V gene's germline CDR1 is GTSNPN and CDR2 SVGIG (reference sequence). The CDR3 protein is CAWSVLGGTNTEAFF. In DNA, the CDR3 is TGTGCCTGGAGTGTACTAGGGGGGACTAACACTGAAGCTTTCTTT.

This chain connects TRBV30 to TRBJ2-7; 11 bases agree with TRBD2. V shed 5 bases and J 6 bases; nucleotides not matched to a gene: 12. Germline V gives CDR1 GTSNPN, CDR2 SVGIG (reference sequence). The CDR3 totals 15 residues. The chain's CDR3 is CAWETGTGTSGEQYF. The CDR3 DNA follows: TGTGCCTGGGAAACAGGGACCGGGACTAGCGGCGAGCAGTACTTC.

The genes are TRBV3-1 (or the pseudogene TRBV3-2) and TRBJ2-5; D is possibly TRBD1 (5 bases). This CDR3 has 15 amino acids. Trimming stripped 2 bases from V and 4 bases from J, with 14 bases between. CDR1 LGHDT and CDR2 YNNKEL come from the germline V gene (reference sequence). The DNA of the CDR3 is TGTGCCAGCAGCCAAATAGGGCCAGGGCTAGAGACCCAGTACTTC. As protein: CASSQIGPGLETQYF.

The table lists this clone with a count of one. This chain connects TRBV11-2 to TRBJ1-6, with D unresolved. V shed 0 bases and J shed 9 bases, with 12 bases lying between them. Germline V gene sequence: CDR1 SGHAT, CDR2 FQNNGV. The CDR3 has 15 amino acids. The CDR3 nucleotides read TGTGCCAGCAGCTTAGATTCCCCGACCGTTTCACCCCTCCACTTT. It specifies CASSLDSPTVSPLHF.

This clone was counted once. The CDR3: CAISEGVFQETQYF. The CDR3 nucleotides are TGTGCCATCAGTGAAGGAGTATTTCAAGAGACCCAGTACTTC. The V and J genes are TRBV10-3 and TRBJ2-5; D is unclear. The CDR3 loop spans 14 amino acids. Per the germline V gene, CDR1 is ENHRY and CDR2 is SYGVKD. The V and J ends lost 3 bases and 2 bases respectively, with 10 bases between them.